The 27 T cell receptor beta chains reported below all come from one sample, sequenced in a study of blood T cell repertoires in COVID-19. The method was immunoSEQ multiplex PCR; TCRdb's version includes in-frame clones alone and lacks a portion of them. The data contain about 170,000 clones, about 83% of them singletons. The sequenced sample consisted of peripheral blood. The receptors derive from a man between 18 and 35 years old with active or convalescent COVID-19.

The chain uses TRBV7-3 and TRBJ1-1, with a possible D match to TRBD1 (5 bases). The germline V and J ends were trimmed by 5 bases and 1 base, with 17 bases remaining between them. Per germline, CDR1 SGHTA and CDR2 FQGTGA. This CDR3 is built from 16 residues. The CDR3 is CASSPSRDLWNTEAFF. The CDR3 DNA reads TGTGCCAGCAGCCCATCAAGGGACTTATGGAACACTGAAGCTTTCTTT. The full variable domain, its missing parts supplied by reference TRBV7-3 and TRBJ1-1, is GAGVSQTPSNKVTEKGKYVELRCDPISGHTALYWYRQSLGQGPEFLIYFQGTGAADDSGLPNDRFFAVRPEGSVSTLKIQRTERGDSAVYLCASSPSRDLWNTEAFFGQGTRLTVV.

There are a few counts of this clone. The rearrangement links TRBV28 to TRBJ1-2; D gene uncertain. The CDR3 sequence is 14 residues long. Looked up from germline, CDR1 is MDHEN and CDR2 is SYDVKM. Deletions cut 8 bases from V and 2 bases from J, with 15 bases between. This CDR3 is CASGGYTQNYGYTF. The CDR3 region has the DNA TGTGCCAGCGGTGGCTACACACAGAACTATGGCTACACCTTC.

J is TRBJ2-3 and V is TRBV18; 11 bases line up with TRBD2. The CDR3 covers 16 residues. Germline V gene lookup returns CDR1 KGHSH and CDR2 LQKENI. The trim removed 3 bases at V and 4 bases at J, leaving 6 bases unmatched. CDR3 DNA sequence: TGTGCCAGCTCACCGCTAGCGGGGGGCGACGCAGATACGCAGTATTTT. Its protein is CASSPLAGGDADTQYF.

V and J are TRBV18 and TRBJ1-2; no reliable D call. The germline gives CDR1 KGHSH, CDR2 LQKENI. The V end was cut by 2 bases, the J end by 2 bases, with 6 bases between. CDR3 size: 13 residues. CDR3 sequence: CASSPAGNYGYTF. CDR3 coding DNA: TGTGCCAGCTCACCAGCGGGGAACTATGGCTACACCTTC.

The genes are TRBV5-1 and TRBJ1-4; D ambiguous. From germline, CDR1 is SGHRS and CDR2 YFSETQ. This CDR3 comprises 14 residues. V lost 8 bases to trimming and J lost 8 bases, with 19 bases between them. The CDR3 DNA reads TGCGCCAGTCGAACCGGGCTCCCGGGGGAAAAACTGTTTTTT. Its translation is CASRTGLPGEKLFF.

The rearrangement joins TRBV7-9 to TRBJ2-3, with D perhaps TRBD2 (5 bases). From germline, CDR1 is SEHNR and CDR2 FQNEAQ (reference sequence). CDR3 length: 14 amino acids. Trimming shortened V by 5 bases and J by 4 bases, and 13 bases separated the two germline ends. The CDR3 bases are TGTGCCAGCAGCCCACGGACTGAACCAGATACGCAGTATTTT. Translated: CASSPRTEPDTQYF. Full variable domain (outside the CDR3, taken from reference TRBV7-9 and TRBJ2-3): DTGVSQNPRHKITKRGQNVTFRCDPISEHNRLYWYRQTLGQGPEFLTYFQNEAQLEKSRLLSDRFSAERPKGSFSTLEIQRTEQGDSAMYLCASSPRTEPDTQYFGPGTRLTVL.

The chain carries TRBV5-1 and TRBJ1-5, with no clear D. The CDR3 runs to 14 residues. Trimming took off 0 bases at V and 3 bases at J, with 7 bases between the two ends. Germline V gene sequence: CDR1 SGHRS, CDR2 YFSETQ. In DNA form, the CDR3 reads TGCGCCAGCAGCTTGGACAGAAACAATCAGCCCCAGCATTTT. This encodes CASSLDRNNQPQHF.

The chain uses TRBV6-1 and TRBJ1-4, with D possibly TRBD1 on 5 matching bases. Germline assignment: CDR1 MNHNS and CDR2 SASEGT. The V gene lost 3 bases and the J gene lost 5 bases, with 13 bases spanning the gap. This CDR3 region has 15 residues. Here the CDR3 DNA reads TGTGCCAGCAGTGACCCGGGACTGGCGAATGAAAAACTGTTTTTT. This codes for CASSDPGLANEKLFF.

The V call is TRBV27, the J call TRBJ2-1; tentative D call: TRBD2 (5 bases). The CDR3 has 13 residues. The V end was cut by 3 bases, the J end by 8 bases, with 11 bases between. The germline CDR1 and CDR2 sequences are MNHEY and SMNVEV (reference sequence). The CDR3 DNA reads TGTGCCAGCAGTTTGAGAGGGTATGATGAGCAGTTCTTC. It is translated as CASSLRGYDEQFF.

This chain joins TRBV25-1 and TRBJ1-2; possibly TRBD1 for D (6 bases). This CDR3 is 13 amino acids long. Trimming stripped 7 bases from V and 1 base from J, with 10 bases between. Germline V CDR1 and CDR2: MGHDK, SYGVNS. The CDR3 sequence is CASTGDNNYGYTF. DNA for the CDR3: TGTGCCAGCACTGGGGACAATAACTATGGCTACACCTTC.

The V gene is TRBV5-1, the J gene TRBJ2-7; no reliable D call. Trimming removed 2 bases at V and 3 bases at J, with 9 bases between. The germline V gene has CDR1 SGHRS and CDR2 YFSETQ. The CDR3 runs 13 residues. The CDR3, as DNA: TGCGCCAGCAGCTTTGATGAGTACTACGAGCAGTACGTC. Amino acid sequence: CASSFDEYYEQYV.

V and J are TRBV24-1 and TRBJ2-7; a possible D gene is TRBD2 (6 bases). V dropped 4 bases and J dropped 7 bases, with 13 bases sitting between them. CDR1 is KGHDR and CDR2 is SFDVKD in the germline V gene. The CDR3 covers 13 residues. This CDR3 is CATSDREEAEQYF. The CDR3 DNA reads TGTGCCACCAGTGACAGGGAGGAGGCAGAGCAGTACTTC.

The chain combines TRBV5-4 with TRBJ2-2, with 7 bases matching TRBD1. V trimming: 4 bases; J trimming: 4 bases; junction bases outside the gene matches: 10. The CDR3 totals 16 residues. Germline loops: CDR1 SGHNT, CDR2 YYREEE (reference sequence). The CDR3 is CASSVRAAGGTGELFF. Here the CDR3 DNA reads TGTGCCAGCAGCGTGAGAGCGGCAGGGGGCACCGGGGAGCTGTTTTTT.

This chain joins TRBV9 and TRBJ1-1; 9 nucleotides match TRBD1. This CDR3 is 14 amino acids long. V shed 4 bases, J shed 3 bases, and the junction held 4 bases outside the gene matches. The V gene's germline CDR1 is SGDLS and CDR2 YYNGEE. CDR3 sequence reads: CASSPTGGHTEAFF. The CDR3 DNA sequence: TGTGCCAGCAGCCCAACAGGGGGCCACACTGAAGCTTTCTTT.

V gene TRBV29-1 combines with J gene TRBJ1-2; no clear D gene. The germline gives CDR1 SQVTM, CDR2 ANQGSEA. The V and J ends lost 7 bases and 6 bases respectively, with 15 bases between them. There are 12 residues in the CDR3. This CDR3 is CSGGPSSNGYTF. The CDR3 coding sequence is TGCAGCGGAGGGCCCTCGTCGAATGGCTACACCTTC.

This clone was counted between two and nine times. The chain has TRBV9 and TRBJ1-1, with TRBD1 matching 7 bases. V was clipped by 2 bases and J by 1 base; unmatched bases: 8. The CDR3 has 16 amino acids. CDR1 SGDLS and CDR2 YYNGEE come from the germline V gene. This CDR3 reads CASSVAGTDTNTEAFF. CDR3 nucleotide sequence: TGTGCCAGCAGCGTCGCCGGGACAGACACGAACACTGAAGCTTTCTTT.

The chain joins TRBV5-1 to TRBJ1-4; 8 positions agree with TRBD1. Looked up from germline, CDR1 is SGHRS and CDR2 is YFSETQ. This CDR3 is 14 amino acids long. V was pared by 4 bases and J by 8 bases, with 7 bases of the junction left unmatched. The CDR3 DNA reads TGCGCCAGCAGCCCGGACAGGGCTTTAGAAAAACTGTTTTTT. This codes for CASSPDRALEKLFF.

The chain employs TRBV20-1 and TRBJ1-6; D is ambiguous. Trimming pared 1 base from V and 12 bases from J, leaving 7 bases between. The CDR3 is made up of 11 amino acids. Germline CDR1 is DFQATT and CDR2 is SNEGSKA (reference sequence). The CDR3 bases are TGCAGTGCTAGAGTCGTCGGACCCCTCCACTTT. Amino acid sequence: CSARVVGPLHF.

The chain employs TRBV2 and TRBJ1-6; D is undetermined. This CDR3 is built from 17 residues. The V gene's germline CDR1 is SNHLY and CDR2 FYNNEI. The ends were cut back, 3 bases at V and 0 bases at J, with 12 bases in the middle. The CDR3 region has the DNA TGTGCCAGCAGTGATATCGAGGGTGGCTCCTATAATTCACCCCTCCACTTT. It yields the protein CASSDIEGGSYNSPLHF.

This chain connects TRBV28 to TRBJ2-3; 14 bases are shared with TRBD2. CDR3 size: 18 residues. Germline V gene sequence: CDR1 MDHEN, CDR2 SYDVKM. V trimming: 2 bases; J trimming: 2 bases; junction bases outside the gene matches: 6. The CDR3 here is CASSLVTSGGGYTDTQYF. The CDR3 nucleotides are TGTGCCAGCAGTTTAGTGACTAGCGGGGGGGGCTACACAGATACGCAGTATTTT.

This clone has just a few counts. The CDR3 sequence is CASSLTGWKSPLHF. The CDR3 DNA sequence: TGTGCCAGTAGCCTCACGGGGTGGAAATCACCCCTCCACTTT. This sequence joins TRBV19 and TRBJ1-6, with D uncertain. The germline V gene encodes CDR1 LNHDA and CDR2 SQIVND (reference sequence). With 6 bases removed from V and 10 bases from J, the gap between germline ends came to 16 bases. The CDR3 length is 14 residues.

The chain carries TRBV5-1 and TRBJ2-3; tentative D call: TRBD1 (5 bases). The CDR3 contains 16 residues. In germline, CDR1 is SGHRS, CDR2 YFSETQ. The V end lost 2 bases, the J end lost 2 bases, and 15 bases lay between the germline ends. Here the CDR3 DNA reads TGCGCCAGCAGCTTATACAGGCAGTTCCTCACAGATACGCAGTATTTT. Its protein product is CASSLYRQFLTDTQYF.

The J gene is TRBJ2-1, the V gene TRBV5-1; weak D call: TRBD2 (6 bases). In germline, CDR1 is SGHRS, CDR2 YFSETQ. The V end lost 2 bases, the J end lost 0 bases, and 15 bases lay between the germline ends. This CDR3 contains 17 residues. The CDR3 nucleotides are TGCGCCAGCAGCTTCTTAACGGGCGGGGACTCCTACAATGAGCAGTTCTTC. Translated, it gives CASSFLTGGDSYNEQFF. Drawing the rest from reference TRBV5-1 and TRBJ2-1, the complete variable domain is KAGVTQTPRYLIKTRGQQVTLSCSPISGHRSVSWYQQTPGQGLQFLFEYFSETQRNKGNFPGRFSGRQFSNSRSEMNVSTLELGDSALYLCASSFLTGGDSYNEQFFGPGTRLTVL.

The chain has TRBV28 and TRBJ1-1, with TRBD1 matching over 7 bases. CDR1 is MDHEN, CDR2 SYDVKM, per germline. Trimming at V came to 7 bases and at J to 2 bases, leaving 7 bases not matched to a gene. This CDR3 is built from 14 residues. DNA for the CDR3: TGTGCCAGCATTCTTTACAGGGGAAACACTGAAGCTTTCTTT. The encoded protein is CASILYRGNTEAFF.

The count of this clone is one. The V and J genes are TRBV27 and TRBJ2-3, with D perhaps TRBD2 (6 bases). Germline V gene lookup returns CDR1 MNHEY and CDR2 SMNVEV (reference sequence). This CDR3 spans 16 amino acids. The ends were cut back, 7 bases at V and 4 bases at J, with 21 bases in the middle. The CDR3 region is CASNAPGLKTADTQYF. As DNA, the CDR3 is TGTGCCAGCAACGCACCGGGACTGAAAACGGCAGATACGCAGTATTTT.

The chain uses TRBV6-1 and TRBJ1-1, with a weak D call TRBD1 (6 bases). Germline CDR1 reads MNHNS; CDR2 reads SASEGT. The CDR3 spans 17 residues. The ends were cut back, 2 bases at V and 0 bases at J, with 16 bases in the middle. The CDR3 coding sequence is TGTGCCAGCAGTGAACTACAGGGCGGGGGTTTGAACACTGAAGCTTTCTTT. It encodes CASSELQGGGLNTEAFF.

This clone has a handful of counts. This chain connects TRBV10-3 to TRBJ1-5; 9 positions match TRBD1. Germline CDR1 reads ENHRY; CDR2 reads SYGVKD. The length of the CDR3 is 16 residues. V shed 0 bases, J shed 4 bases, and the junction held 4 bases outside the gene matches. CDR3 protein: CAISESRQGGNQPQHF. The CDR3 DNA reads TGTGCCATCAGTGAGTCCAGACAGGGGGGTAATCAGCCCCAGCATTTT.